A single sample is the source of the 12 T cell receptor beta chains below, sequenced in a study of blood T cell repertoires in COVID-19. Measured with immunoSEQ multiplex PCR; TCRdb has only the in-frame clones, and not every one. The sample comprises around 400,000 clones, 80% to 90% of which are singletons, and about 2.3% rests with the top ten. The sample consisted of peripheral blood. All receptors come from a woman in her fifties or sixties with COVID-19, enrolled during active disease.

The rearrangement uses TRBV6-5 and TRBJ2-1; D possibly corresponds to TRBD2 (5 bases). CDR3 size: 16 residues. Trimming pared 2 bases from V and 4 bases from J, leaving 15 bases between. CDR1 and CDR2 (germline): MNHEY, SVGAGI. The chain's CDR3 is CASSYGVARRYNEQFF. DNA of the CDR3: TGTGCCAGCAGTTACGGGGTAGCGCGGAGATACAATGAGCAGTTCTTC.

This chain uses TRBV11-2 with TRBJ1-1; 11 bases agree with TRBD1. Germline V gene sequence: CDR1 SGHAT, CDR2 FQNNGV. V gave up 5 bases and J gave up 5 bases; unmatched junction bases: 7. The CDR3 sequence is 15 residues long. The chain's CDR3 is CASSVSGTGGTEAFF. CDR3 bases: TGTGCCAGCAGCGTATCCGGGACAGGGGGAACTGAAGCTTTCTTT.

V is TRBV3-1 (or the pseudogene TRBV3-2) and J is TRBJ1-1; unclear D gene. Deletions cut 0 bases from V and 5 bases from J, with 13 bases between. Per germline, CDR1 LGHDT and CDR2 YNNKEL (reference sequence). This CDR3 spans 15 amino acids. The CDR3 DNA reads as TGTGCCAGCAGCCAAGACGACTTAATCCATACTGAAGCTTTCTTT. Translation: CASSQDDLIHTEAFF.

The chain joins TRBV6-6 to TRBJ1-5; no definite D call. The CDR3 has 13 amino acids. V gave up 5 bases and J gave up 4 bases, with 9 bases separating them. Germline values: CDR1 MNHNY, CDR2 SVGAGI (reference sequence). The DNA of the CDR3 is TGTGCCAGCAGTCCTTTCTTTAATCAGCCCCAGCATTTT. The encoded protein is CASSPFFNQPQHF.

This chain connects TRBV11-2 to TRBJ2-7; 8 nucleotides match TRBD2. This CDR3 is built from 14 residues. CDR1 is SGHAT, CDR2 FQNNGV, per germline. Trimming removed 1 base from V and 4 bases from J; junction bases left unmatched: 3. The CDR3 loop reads CASSLAGGAYEQYF. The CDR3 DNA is TGTGCCAGCAGCTTAGCGGGGGGGGCTTACGAGCAGTACTTC.

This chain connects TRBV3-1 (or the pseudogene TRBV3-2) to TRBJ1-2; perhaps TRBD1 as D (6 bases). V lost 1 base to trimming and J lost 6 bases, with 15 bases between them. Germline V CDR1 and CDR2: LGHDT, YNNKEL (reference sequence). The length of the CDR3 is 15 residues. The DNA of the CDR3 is TGTGCCAGCAGCCAAGGCGACAGGCAACTCCATGGCTACACCTTC. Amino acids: CASSQGDRQLHGYTF.

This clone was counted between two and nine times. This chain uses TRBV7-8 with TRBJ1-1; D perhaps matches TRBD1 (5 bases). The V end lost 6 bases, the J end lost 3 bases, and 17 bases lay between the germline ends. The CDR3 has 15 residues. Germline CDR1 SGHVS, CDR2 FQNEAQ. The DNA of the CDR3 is TGTGCCAGCAGTAAGAATGCAGGGTGGGACACTGAAGCTTTCTTT. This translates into CASSKNAGWDTEAFF.

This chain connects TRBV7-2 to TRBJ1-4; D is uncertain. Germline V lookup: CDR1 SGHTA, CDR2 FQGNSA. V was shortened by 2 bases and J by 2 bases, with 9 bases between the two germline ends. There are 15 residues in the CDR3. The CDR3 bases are TGTGCCAGCAGCTTATGGAGCAGCACTAATGAAAAACTGTTTTTT. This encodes CASSLWSSTNEKLFF.

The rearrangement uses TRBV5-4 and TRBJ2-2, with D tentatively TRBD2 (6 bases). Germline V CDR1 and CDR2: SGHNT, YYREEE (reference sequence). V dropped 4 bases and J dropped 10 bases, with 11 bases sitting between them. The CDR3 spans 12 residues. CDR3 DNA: TGTGCCAGCAGCACGGGACTCGCGGAGCTGTTTTTT. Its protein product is CASSTGLAELFF. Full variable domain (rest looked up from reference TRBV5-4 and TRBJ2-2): ETGVTQSPTHLIKTRGQQVTLRCSSQSGHNTVSWYQQALGQGPQFIFQYYREEENGRGNFPPRFSGLQFPNYSSELNVNALELDDSALYLCASSTGLAELFFGEGSRLTVL.

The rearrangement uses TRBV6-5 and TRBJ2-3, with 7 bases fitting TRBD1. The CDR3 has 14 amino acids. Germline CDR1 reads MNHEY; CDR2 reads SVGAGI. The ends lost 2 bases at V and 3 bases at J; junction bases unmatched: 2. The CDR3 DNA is TGTGCCAGCAGTTACAGACAGGGAACAGATACGCAGTATTTT. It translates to CASSYRQGTDTQYF.

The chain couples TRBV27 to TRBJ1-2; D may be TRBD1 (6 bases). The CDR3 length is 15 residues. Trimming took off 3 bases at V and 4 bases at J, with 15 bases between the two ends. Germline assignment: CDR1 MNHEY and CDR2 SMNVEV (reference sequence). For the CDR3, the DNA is TGTGCCAGCAGTTTGGCCCCCAGGGGTGCCTATGGCTACACCTTC. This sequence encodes CASSLAPRGAYGYTF.

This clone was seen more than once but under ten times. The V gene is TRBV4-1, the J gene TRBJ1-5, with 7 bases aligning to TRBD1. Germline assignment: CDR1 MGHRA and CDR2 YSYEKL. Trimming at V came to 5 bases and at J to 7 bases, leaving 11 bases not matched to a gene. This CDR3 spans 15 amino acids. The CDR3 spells CASSKGQFGWQPQHF. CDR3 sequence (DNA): TGCGCCAGCAGCAAGGGACAGTTTGGATGGCAGCCCCAGCATTTT.